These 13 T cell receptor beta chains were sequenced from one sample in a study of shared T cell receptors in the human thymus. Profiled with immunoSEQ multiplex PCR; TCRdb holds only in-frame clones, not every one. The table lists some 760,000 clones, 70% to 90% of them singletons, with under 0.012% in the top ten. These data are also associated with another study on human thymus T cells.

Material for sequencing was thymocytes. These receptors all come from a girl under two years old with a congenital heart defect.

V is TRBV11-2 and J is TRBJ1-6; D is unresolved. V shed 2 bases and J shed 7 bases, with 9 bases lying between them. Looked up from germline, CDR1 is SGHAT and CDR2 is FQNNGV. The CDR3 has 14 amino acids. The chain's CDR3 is CASSLLRTNSPLHF. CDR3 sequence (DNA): TGTGCCAGCAGCTTACTACGAACCAATTCACCCCTCCACTTT.

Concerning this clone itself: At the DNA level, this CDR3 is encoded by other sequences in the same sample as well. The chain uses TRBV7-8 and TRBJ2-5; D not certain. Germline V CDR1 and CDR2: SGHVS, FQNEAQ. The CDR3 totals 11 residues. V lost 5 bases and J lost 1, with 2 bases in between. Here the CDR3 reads CASSRQETQYF. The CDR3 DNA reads TGTGCCAGCAGCCGCCAAGAGACCCAGTACTTC.

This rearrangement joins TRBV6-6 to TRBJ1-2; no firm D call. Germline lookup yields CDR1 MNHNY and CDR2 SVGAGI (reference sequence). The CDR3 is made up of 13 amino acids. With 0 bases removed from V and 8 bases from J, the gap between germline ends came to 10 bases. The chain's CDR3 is CASSYSARIGYTF. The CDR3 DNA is TGTGCCAGCAGTTACTCTGCGCGAATCGGCTACACCTTC.

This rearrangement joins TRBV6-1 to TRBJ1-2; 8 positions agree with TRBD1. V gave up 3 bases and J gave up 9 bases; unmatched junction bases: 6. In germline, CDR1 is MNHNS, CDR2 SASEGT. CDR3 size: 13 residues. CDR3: CASSDGQGISYTF. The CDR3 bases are TGTGCCAGCAGTGACGGACAGGGAATTAGCTACACCTTC.

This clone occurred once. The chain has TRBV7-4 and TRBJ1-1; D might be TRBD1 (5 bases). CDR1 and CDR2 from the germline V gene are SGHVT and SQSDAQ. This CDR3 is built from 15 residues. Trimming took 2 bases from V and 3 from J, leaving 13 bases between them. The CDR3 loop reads CASSLPRSGDTEAFF. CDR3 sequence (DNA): TGTGCCAGCAGCTTACCGAGGTCGGGGGACACTGAAGCTTTCTTT.

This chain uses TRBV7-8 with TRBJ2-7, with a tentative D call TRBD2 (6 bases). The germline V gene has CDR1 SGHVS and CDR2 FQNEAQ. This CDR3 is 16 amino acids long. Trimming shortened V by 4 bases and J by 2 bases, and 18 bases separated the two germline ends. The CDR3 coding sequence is TGTGCCAGCAGCTCCCGACCGGGAGCCGACACCTACGAGCAGTACTTC. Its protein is CASSSRPGADTYEQYF.

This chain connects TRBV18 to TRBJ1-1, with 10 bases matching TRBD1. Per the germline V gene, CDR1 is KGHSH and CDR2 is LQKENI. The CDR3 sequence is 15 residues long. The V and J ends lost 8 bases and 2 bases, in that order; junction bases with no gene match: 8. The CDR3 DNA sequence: TGTGCCAGCCAGACAGGGGGCCCGCCCAACACTGAAGCTTTCTTT. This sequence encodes CASQTGGPPNTEAFF.

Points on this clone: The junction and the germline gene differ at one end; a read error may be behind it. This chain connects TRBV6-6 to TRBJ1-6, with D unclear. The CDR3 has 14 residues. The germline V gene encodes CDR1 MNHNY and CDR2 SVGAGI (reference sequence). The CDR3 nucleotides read TGTGCCAGCAGGAAAAGCTCCTATAATTCCCCCCTCCACTTT. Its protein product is CASRKSSYNSPLHF.

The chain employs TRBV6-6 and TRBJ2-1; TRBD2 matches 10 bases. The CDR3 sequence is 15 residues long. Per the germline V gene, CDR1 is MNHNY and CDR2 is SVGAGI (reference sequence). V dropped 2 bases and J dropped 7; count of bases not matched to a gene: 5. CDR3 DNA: TGTGCCAGCAGTTACGCCACTAGCGGGGTGAATGAGCAGTTCTTC. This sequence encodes CASSYATSGVNEQFF.

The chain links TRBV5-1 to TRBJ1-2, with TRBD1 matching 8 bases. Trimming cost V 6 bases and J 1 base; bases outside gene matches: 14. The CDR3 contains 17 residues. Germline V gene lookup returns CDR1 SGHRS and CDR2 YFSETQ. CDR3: CASKGDFAGGRNYGYTF. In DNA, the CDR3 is TGCGCCAGCAAGGGGGACTTCGCAGGGGGCCGTAACTATGGCTACACCTTC.

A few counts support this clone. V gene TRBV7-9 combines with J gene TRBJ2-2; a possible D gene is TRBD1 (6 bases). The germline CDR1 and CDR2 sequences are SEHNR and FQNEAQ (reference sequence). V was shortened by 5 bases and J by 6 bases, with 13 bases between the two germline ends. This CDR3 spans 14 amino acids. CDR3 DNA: TGTGCCAGCAGCGCGTACCAGGGGTCCGGGGAGCTGTTTTTT. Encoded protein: CASSAYQGSGELFF. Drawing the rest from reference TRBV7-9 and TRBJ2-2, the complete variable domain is DTGVSQNPRHKITKRGQNVTFRCDPISEHNRLYWYRQTLGQGPEFLTYFQNEAQLEKSRLLSDRFSAERPKGSFSTLEIQRTEQGDSAMYLCASSAYQGSGELFFGEGSRLTVL.

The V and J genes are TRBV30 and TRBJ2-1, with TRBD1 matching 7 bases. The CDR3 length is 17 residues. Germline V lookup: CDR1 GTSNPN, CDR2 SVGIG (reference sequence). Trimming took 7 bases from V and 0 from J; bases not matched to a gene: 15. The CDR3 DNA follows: TGTGCCTCCTTTACAGGGGCTCCCCATACCTCCTACAATGAGCAGTTCTTC. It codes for CASFTGAPHTSYNEQFF.

The CDR3 sequence is CAISARTSYNSPLHF. DNA for the CDR3: TGTGCCATCAGTGCAAGGACAAGCTATAATTCACCCCTCCACTTT. V is TRBV10-3 and J is TRBJ1-6; tentative D call: TRBD1 (5 bases). Germline assignment: CDR1 ENHRY and CDR2 SYGVKD. This CDR3 contains 15 residues. The V end was cut by 4 bases, the J end by 3 bases, with 10 bases between.